The 9 T cell receptor beta chains below come from one sample, sequenced in a study of shared clonotypes between healthy human individuals. TCRdb's table, derived via immunoSEQ multiplex PCR, lists solely in-frame clones and lacks some. The table includes about 2 million clones, 85% to 95% detected once. The sample consisted of naive CD4+ T cells sorted from blood. The subset here: CD45RA+ positively selected. All receptors derive from a man younger than 35 in good health.

The rearrangement joins TRBV2 to TRBJ2-7; D tentatively reads TRBD1 or TRBD2 (6 bases each). CDR3 length: 12 amino acids. V dropped 3 bases and J dropped 9 bases, with 12 bases sitting between them. Germline CDR1 SNHLY, CDR2 FYNNEI. The CDR3 region has the DNA TGTGCCAGCAGTGATAGGGGGGCTGGGCAGTACTTC. Amino acid sequence: CASSDRGAGQYF.

This clone was recorded only once. V is TRBV5-4 and J is TRBJ1-2, with D possibly TRBD1 on 6 matching bases. V was clipped by 0 bases and J by 6 bases, with 9 bases between them. Germline V gene data show CDR1 as SGHNT and CDR2 as YYREEE (reference sequence). This CDR3 is 13 amino acids long. The CDR3 sequence: CASSLAGGDGYTF. The CDR3 DNA is TGTGCCAGCAGCTTGGCTGGGGGCGATGGCTACACCTTC.

This chain joins TRBV28 and TRBJ1-4; 7 bases are shared with TRBD1. Germline V lookup: CDR1 MDHEN, CDR2 SYDVKM. The CDR3 runs 15 residues. Trimming removed 5 bases from V and 5 bases from J; junction bases left unmatched: 8. The CDR3 protein is CASSQWTGTNEKLFF. In nucleotides, the CDR3 is TGTGCCAGCAGTCAGTGGACAGGAACGAATGAAAAACTGTTTTTT.

CDR3 residues: CASRGTAKETQYF. The CDR3 coding sequence is TGTGCCAGTAGGGGGACAGCTAAAGAGACCCAGTACTTC. This chain connects TRBV19 to TRBJ2-5; 7 nucleotides match TRBD1. Per germline, CDR1 LNHDA and CDR2 SQIVND (reference sequence). The CDR3 contains 13 residues. Trimming cost V 6 bases and J 3 bases; bases outside gene matches: 4.

This chain links TRBV27 with TRBJ2-7; 11 bases align to TRBD1. This CDR3 region has 17 residues. From germline, CDR1 is MNHEY and CDR2 SMNVEV (reference sequence). V lost 7 bases to trimming and J lost 3 bases; unmatched junction nucleotides: 14. Written as DNA, the CDR3 is TGTGCCAGCATGCGCGCAGGACAGGGGGCTAATTACTACGAGCAGTACTTC. Amino acids: CASMRAGQGANYYEQYF.

Concerning this clone: The same CDR3 is also encoded by other DNA sequences in this sample. V and J are TRBV6-6 and TRBJ2-5, with 7 positions matching TRBD2. Unmatched junction bases numbered 0, after V lost 0 bases and J lost 2 bases. CDR3 length equals 14 residues. The germline V gene encodes CDR1 MNHNY and CDR2 SVGAGI (reference sequence). The CDR3 nucleotides read TGTGCCAGCAGTTACTCTAGCGGGCAAGAGACCCAGTACTTC. Protein: CASSYSSGQETQYF.

This clone is a singleton in its sample. The same CDR3 is also encoded by other DNA sequences in this sample. The rearrangement links TRBV29-1 to TRBJ2-7; D remains unclear. This CDR3 is 11 amino acids long. The V end lost 4 bases, the J end lost 3 bases, and 7 bases lay between the germline ends. From germline, CDR1 is SQVTM and CDR2 ANQGSEA. CDR3 nucleotides: TGCAGCGTTGTGTCCAGCTACGAGCAGTACTTC. Its translation: CSVVSSYEQYF.

This clone showed up just once. The chain employs TRBV12-5 and TRBJ2-5, with D hard to call. The CDR3 has 13 residues. Per germline, CDR1 LGHNT and CDR2 FRNRAP. V was pared by 3 bases and J by 1 base, with 6 bases between. CDR3 in DNA: TGTGCTAGTGGTTTATGGGGCCAAGAGACCCAGTACTTC. Amino acid sequence: CASGLWGQETQYF.

This chain joins TRBV5-1 and TRBJ2-7; 10 nucleotides match TRBD2. The germline CDR1 and CDR2 sequences are SGHRS and YFSETQ. V was clipped by 4 bases and J by 7 bases; unmatched bases: 17. The CDR3 has 17 residues. This CDR3 is CASSAPPRAGGPGEQYF. The DNA of the CDR3 is TGCGCCAGCAGCGCACCCCCTCGAGCGGGAGGGCCGGGTGAGCAGTACTTC. Full variable domain (missing parts from reference TRBV5-1 and TRBJ2-7): KAGVTQTPRYLIKTRGQQVTLSCSPISGHRSVSWYQQTPGQGLQFLFEYFSETQRNKGNFPGRFSGRQFSNSRSEMNVSTLELGDSALYLCASSAPPRAGGPGEQYFGPGTRLTVT.